The rows below give T cell receptor beta chains drawn from one sample of a study of T cells in Graves' hyperthyroidism and ophthalmopathy. TCRdb independently ran MiXCR on the multiplex PCR reads; one entry per CDR3 protein. The top ten hold roughly 15% of the sample, which has 530,000 or so distinct CDR3 sequences, roughly 15% seen once. The material sequenced was blood. The receptor set was obtained from a young woman with Graves' ophthalmopathy. Each CDR3 is given with its conserved first and last residue. D genes are given only for firm matches. Expanded clones get a size class; other rows say once, few or many, or leave the size out.

d_gene: -
j_gene: TRBJ1-5
len: 13
abundance: many
v_gene: TRBV30
CDR3nt: TGTGCCTGGAGTCCGGCAGGGAATCAGCCCCAGCATTTT
CDR3aa: CAWSPAGNQPQHF

d_gene: -
j_gene: TRBJ1-5
len: 16
abundance: many
v_gene: TRBV7-2
CDR3nt: TGTGCCAGCAGCTCCACACGGGGCGGGGGCAATCAGCCCCAGCATTTT
CDR3aa: CASSSTRGGGNQPQHF

d_gene: -
j_gene: TRBJ2-7
len: 14
abundance: few
v_gene: TRBV27
CDR3nt: TGTGCCAGCAGTTTAGCAGAGGCCCCCTACGAGCAGTACTTC
CDR3aa: CASSLAEAPYEQYF

d_gene: -
j_gene: TRBJ1-2
len: 13
abundance: many
v_gene: TRBV2
CDR3nt: TGTGCCAGCATGGACGAGACTAACTATGGCTACACCTTC
CDR3aa: CASMDETNYGYTF

d_gene: -
j_gene: TRBJ2-3
len: 15
abundance: -
v_gene: TRBV20-1
CDR3nt: TGCAGTGCTAGGCCCTCAGGTGGGAGCACAGATACGCAGTATTTT
CDR3aa: CSARPSGGSTDTQYF

d_gene: -
j_gene: TRBJ1-2
len: 14
abundance: many
v_gene: TRBV29-1
CDR3nt: TGCAGCGTTGAGTTGGTTGGGCAGGGAACTGGCTACACCTTC
CDR3aa: CSVELVGQGTGYTF

d_gene: -
j_gene: TRBJ1-1
len: 14
abundance: many
v_gene: TRBV5-1
CDR3nt: TGCGCCAGCAGCGCAAGGGATGGGGTCACTGAAGCTTTCTTT
CDR3aa: CASSARDGVTEAFF

d_gene: TRBD2
j_gene: TRBJ2-5
len: 12
abundance: -
v_gene: TRBV13
CDR3nt: TGTGCCAGCAGCTCCGGGGGCGGGGGGGTCTACTTC
CDR3aa: CASSSGGGGVYF

d_gene: -
j_gene: TRBJ1-2
len: 14
abundance: -
v_gene: TRBV20-1
CDR3nt: TGCAGTGCGGATGTGGGCGGCCCTAACTATGGCTACACCTTC
CDR3aa: CSADVGGPNYGYTF

d_gene: TRBD1
j_gene: TRBJ1-4
len: 14
abundance: once
v_gene: TRBV10-3
CDR3nt: TGTGCCATCAGTGGTCAGGGGGCAAGGGAAAAACTGTTTTTT
CDR3aa: CAISGQGAREKLFF

d_gene: TRBD2
j_gene: TRBJ2-3
len: 14
abundance: few
v_gene: TRBV30
CDR3nt: TGTGCCTGGTCCAGACTAGCAGTTTCAGATACGCAGTATTTT
CDR3aa: CAWSRLAVSDTQYF

d_gene: -
j_gene: TRBJ1-1
len: 16
abundance: many
v_gene: TRBV6-2/TRBV6-3
CDR3nt: TGTGCCAGCAGTTACTCGACCGCCGGGGTGGAGGCTGAAGCTTTCTTT
CDR3aa: CASSYSTAGVEAEAFF

d_gene: TRBD2
j_gene: TRBJ2-2
len: 17
abundance: -
v_gene: TRBV5-1
CDR3nt: TGCGCCAGCAGCCACCTATCTAGCGGGAGAGACACCGGGGAGCTGTTTTTT
CDR3aa: CASSHLSSGRDTGELFF

d_gene: -
j_gene: TRBJ2-5
len: 15
abundance: many
v_gene: TRBV18
CDR3nt: TGTGCCAGCTCACCATCGGGGCAGAAGGGGGAGACCCAGTACTTC
CDR3aa: CASSPSGQKGETQYF

d_gene: -
j_gene: TRBJ2-7
len: 13
abundance: many
v_gene: TRBV6-1
CDR3nt: TGTGCCAGCGGCTCCTCCTACTCCTCCGAGCAGTACTTC
CDR3aa: CASGSSYSSEQYF

d_gene: -
j_gene: TRBJ2-1
len: 13
abundance: many
v_gene: TRBV7-9
CDR3nt: TGTGCCAGCAGCTTAGTTCTAGTGAATGAGCAGTTCTTC
CDR3aa: CASSLVLVNEQFF

d_gene: TRBD1
j_gene: TRBJ1-2
len: 11
abundance: many
v_gene: TRBV30
CDR3nt: TGTGCCTGGGACAGGGATGGGGGCTACACCTTC
CDR3aa: CAWDRDGGYTF

d_gene: TRBD2
j_gene: TRBJ2-2
len: 17
abundance: -
v_gene: TRBV27
CDR3nt: TGTGCCAGCAGCTTACTAGCGGGGGGGCTGAGCACCGGGGAGCTGTTTTTT
CDR3aa: CASSLLAGGLSTGELFF

d_gene: -
j_gene: TRBJ1-1
len: 12
abundance: many
v_gene: TRBV28
CDR3nt: TGTGCCAGCAACTTCCGGGGCACTGAAGCTTTCTTT
CDR3aa: CASNFRGTEAFF

d_gene: TRBD2
j_gene: TRBJ2-3
len: 16
abundance: -
v_gene: TRBV7-2
CDR3nt: TGTGCCAGCAGCGCCCAAACTAGCGGCGGCACAGATACGCAGTATTTT
CDR3aa: CASSAQTSGGTDTQYF

d_gene: TRBD2
j_gene: TRBJ2-7
len: 16
abundance: many
v_gene: TRBV7-8
CDR3nt: TGTGCCAGCAGCTTAGGAGCGGGGGCCGCCAGCTACGAGCAGTACTTC
CDR3aa: CASSLGAGAASYEQYF

d_gene: -
j_gene: TRBJ1-6
len: 14
abundance: once
v_gene: TRBV28
CDR3nt: TGTGCCAGCAGTTTGGGGTCGACAGACTCACCCCTCCACTTT
CDR3aa: CASSLGSTDSPLHF

d_gene: TRBD1
j_gene: TRBJ2-3
len: 16
abundance: many
v_gene: TRBV6-1
CDR3nt: TGTGCCAGCAGTGAGGGACAGGGACTGGGGACAGATACGCAGTATTTT
CDR3aa: CASSEGQGLGTDTQYF

d_gene: TRBD2
j_gene: TRBJ2-5
len: 17
abundance: many
v_gene: TRBV5-1
CDR3nt: TGCGCCAGCAGCTATGGGACTAGCGGTAGTACCCAAGAGACCCAGTACTTC
CDR3aa: CASSYGTSGSTQETQYF

d_gene: TRBD1
j_gene: TRBJ2-6
len: 19
abundance: -
v_gene: TRBV6-2/TRBV6-3
CDR3nt: TGTGCCAGCAGTTACCCGATTGACAGGGGCCTATCTGGGGCCAACGTCCTGACTTTC
CDR3aa: CASSYPIDRGLSGANVLTF

d_gene: TRBD1
j_gene: TRBJ2-2
len: 14
abundance: -
v_gene: TRBV7-3
CDR3nt: TGTGCCAGCGGCTCCGACAGGGGAACCGGGGAGCTGTTTTTT
CDR3aa: CASGSDRGTGELFF

d_gene: -
j_gene: TRBJ1-5
len: 12
abundance: many
v_gene: TRBV7-9
CDR3nt: TGCGCCAGTAGCTTCGAGGGGCAGCCCCAGCATTTT
CDR3aa: CASSFEGQPQHF

d_gene: TRBD2
j_gene: TRBJ2-1
len: 16
abundance: -
v_gene: TRBV6-5
CDR3nt: TGTGCCAGCAGTTCTGATCGACTAGCGGTTTACAATGAGCAGTTCTTC
CDR3aa: CASSSDRLAVYNEQFF

d_gene: -
j_gene: TRBJ2-1
len: 10
abundance: -
v_gene: TRBV29-1
CDR3nt: TGCAGCGTTGGGTCACGGGAGCAGTTCTTC
CDR3aa: CSVGSREQFF

d_gene: TRBD2
j_gene: TRBJ2-1
len: 14
abundance: many
v_gene: TRBV30
CDR3nt: TGTGCCGCCGGGTGGAGCGGGAGCCACAATGAGCAGTTCTTC
CDR3aa: CAAGWSGSHNEQFF

d_gene: -
j_gene: TRBJ1-3
len: 15
abundance: -
v_gene: TRBV28
CDR3nt: TGTGCCAGCAGTTTAATTGCAGGGCCTGGAAACACCATATATTTT
CDR3aa: CASSLIAGPGNTIYF

d_gene: TRBD2
j_gene: TRBJ2-1
len: 17
abundance: -
v_gene: TRBV11-2
CDR3nt: TGTGCCAGCAGCTTAGGCCCGGGACTAGCAGGCTACAATGAGCAGTTCTTC
CDR3aa: CASSLGPGLAGYNEQFF

d_gene: -
j_gene: TRBJ1-1
len: 14
abundance: many
v_gene: TRBV5-1
CDR3nt: TGCGCCAGCAGCGCCGGGGAGACTTACACTGAAGCTTTCTTT
CDR3aa: CASSAGETYTEAFF

d_gene: TRBD1
j_gene: TRBJ1-2
len: 16
abundance: few
v_gene: TRBV27
CDR3nt: TGTGCCAGCAGACCCATCACAGGGGGCGTCCGCTATGGCTACACCTTC
CDR3aa: CASRPITGGVRYGYTF

d_gene: TRBD1
j_gene: TRBJ2-7
len: 18
abundance: few
v_gene: TRBV6-2/TRBV6-3
CDR3nt: TGTGCCAGCAGTGCCTCAAGCTTAGGGACAGGCGCCTCCTACGAGCAGTACTTC
CDR3aa: CASSASSLGTGASYEQYF

d_gene: TRBD1
j_gene: TRBJ2-7
len: 16
abundance: -
v_gene: TRBV27
CDR3nt: TGTGCCAGCAGTTTATCGGGACAGTCAAAAGGCTACGAGCAGTACTTC
CDR3aa: CASSLSGQSKGYEQYF

d_gene: -
j_gene: TRBJ1-2
len: 12
abundance: many
v_gene: TRBV3-1
CDR3nt: TGTGCCAGCAGCCAGGGCCCCTATGGCTACACCTTC
CDR3aa: CASSQGPYGYTF

d_gene: TRBD2
j_gene: TRBJ2-3
len: 15
abundance: -
v_gene: TRBV11-2
CDR3nt: TGTGCCAGCAGCTTGATCGGACTAGCCACAGATACGCAGTATTTT
CDR3aa: CASSLIGLATDTQYF

d_gene: TRBD2
j_gene: TRBJ2-1
len: 17
abundance: once
v_gene: TRBV9
CDR3nt: TGTGCCAGCAGCCCCCCTTCAGCGGGGGGGACCTACAATGAGCAGTTCTTC
CDR3aa: CASSPPSAGGTYNEQFF

d_gene: -
j_gene: TRBJ1-5
len: 16
abundance: -
v_gene: TRBV27
CDR3nt: TGTGCCAGCAGTTTATCAGGCGGCCATAGCAATCAGCCCCAGCATTTT
CDR3aa: CASSLSGGHSNQPQHF

d_gene: -
j_gene: TRBJ1-3
len: 13
abundance: few
v_gene: TRBV20-1
CDR3nt: TGCAGTGCTGTCACCAGCTCTGGAAGCACCATATATTTT
CDR3aa: CSAVTSSGSTIYF

d_gene: -
j_gene: TRBJ2-2
len: 14
abundance: -
v_gene: TRBV10-3
CDR3nt: TGTGCCATCAATGTTAAGGCCGGCGCCGGGGAGCTGTTTTTT
CDR3aa: CAINVKAGAGELFF